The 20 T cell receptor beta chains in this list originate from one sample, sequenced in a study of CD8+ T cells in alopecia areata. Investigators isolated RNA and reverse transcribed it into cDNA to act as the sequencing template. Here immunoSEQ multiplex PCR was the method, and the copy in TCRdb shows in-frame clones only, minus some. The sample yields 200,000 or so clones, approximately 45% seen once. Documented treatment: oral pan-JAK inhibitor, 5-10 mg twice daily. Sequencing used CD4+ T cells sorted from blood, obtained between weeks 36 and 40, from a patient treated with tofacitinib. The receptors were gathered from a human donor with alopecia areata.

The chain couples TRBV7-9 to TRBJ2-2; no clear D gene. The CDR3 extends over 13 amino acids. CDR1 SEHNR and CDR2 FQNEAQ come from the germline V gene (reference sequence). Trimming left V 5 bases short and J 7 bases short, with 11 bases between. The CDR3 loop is CASSLAHSGELFF. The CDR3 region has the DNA TGTGCCAGCAGCCTCGCCCACAGCGGGGAGCTGTTTTTT.

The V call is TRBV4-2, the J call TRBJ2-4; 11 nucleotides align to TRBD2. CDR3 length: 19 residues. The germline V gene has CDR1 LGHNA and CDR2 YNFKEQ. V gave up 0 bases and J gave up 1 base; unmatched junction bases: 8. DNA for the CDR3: TGTGCCAGCAGCCAAGAAGGGACTAGCGGATGGGTGGCCAAAAACATTCAGTACTTC. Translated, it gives CASSQEGTSGWVAKNIQYF.

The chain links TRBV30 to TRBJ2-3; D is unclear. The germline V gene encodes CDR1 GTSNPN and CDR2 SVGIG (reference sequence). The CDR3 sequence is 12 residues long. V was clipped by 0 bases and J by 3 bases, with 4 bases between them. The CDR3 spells CAWSVRTDTQYF. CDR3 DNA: TGTGCCTGGAGTGTACGTACAGATACGCAGTATTTT.

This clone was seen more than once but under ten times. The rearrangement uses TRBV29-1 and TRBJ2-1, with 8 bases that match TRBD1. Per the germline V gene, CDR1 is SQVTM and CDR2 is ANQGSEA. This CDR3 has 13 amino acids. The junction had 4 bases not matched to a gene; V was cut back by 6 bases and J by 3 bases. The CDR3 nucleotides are TGCAGCGTCAACAGGGGGGTCTACAATGAGCAGTTCTTC. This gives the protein CSVNRGVYNEQFF.

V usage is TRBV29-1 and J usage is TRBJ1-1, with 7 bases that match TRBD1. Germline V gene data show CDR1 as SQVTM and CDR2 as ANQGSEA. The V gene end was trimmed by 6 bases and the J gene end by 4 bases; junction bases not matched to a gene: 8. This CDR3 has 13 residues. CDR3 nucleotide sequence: TGCAGCGTAACAGGGGCGAGGGGCACTGAAGCTTTCTTT. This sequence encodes CSVTGARGTEAFF.

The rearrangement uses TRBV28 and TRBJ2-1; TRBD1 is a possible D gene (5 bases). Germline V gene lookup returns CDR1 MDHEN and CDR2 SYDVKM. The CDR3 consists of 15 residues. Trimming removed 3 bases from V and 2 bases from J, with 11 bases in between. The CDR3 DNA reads TGTGCCAGCAGTTTCCAGGCAGGGCCCTACAATGAGCAGTTCTTC. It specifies CASSFQAGPYNEQFF.

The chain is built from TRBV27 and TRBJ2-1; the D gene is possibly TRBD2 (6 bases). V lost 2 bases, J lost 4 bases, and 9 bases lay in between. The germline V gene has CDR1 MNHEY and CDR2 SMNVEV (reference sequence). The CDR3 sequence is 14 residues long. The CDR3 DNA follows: TGTGCCAGCAGTTTAGCCGGGAGATACAATGAGCAGTTCTTC. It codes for CASSLAGRYNEQFF.

CDR3 in amino acids: CASSLPGQGREQYF. CDR3 in DNA: TGCGCCAGCAGCTTGCCGGGACAGGGGCGCGAGCAGTACTTC. The J gene is TRBJ2-7, the V gene TRBV5-1; TRBD1 matches at 10 bases. Germline CDR1 reads SGHRS; CDR2 reads YFSETQ. CDR3 length equals 14 residues. J was trimmed by 6 bases and V by 1 base; bases with no gene match: 4.

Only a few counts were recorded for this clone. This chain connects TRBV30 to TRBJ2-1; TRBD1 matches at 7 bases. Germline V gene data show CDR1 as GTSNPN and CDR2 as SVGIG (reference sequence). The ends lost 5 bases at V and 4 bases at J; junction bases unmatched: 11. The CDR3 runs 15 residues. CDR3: CAWDPGGASYNEQFF. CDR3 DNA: TGTGCCTGGGATCCAGGGGGTGCCTCATACAATGAGCAGTTCTTC. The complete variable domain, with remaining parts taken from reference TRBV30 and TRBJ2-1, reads SQTIHQWPATLVQPVGSPLSLECTVEGTSNPNLYWYRQAAGRGLQLLFYSVGIGQISSEVPQNLSASRPQDRQFILSSKKLLLSDSGFYLCAWDPGGASYNEQFFGPGTRLTVL.

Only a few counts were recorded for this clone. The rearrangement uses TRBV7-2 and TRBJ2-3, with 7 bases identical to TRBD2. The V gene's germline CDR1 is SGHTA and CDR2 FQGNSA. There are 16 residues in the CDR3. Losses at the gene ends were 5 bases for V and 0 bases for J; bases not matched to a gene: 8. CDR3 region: CASSPRDYPSTDTQYF. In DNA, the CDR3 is TGTGCCAGCAGCCCCCGGGACTATCCTAGCACAGATACGCAGTATTTT. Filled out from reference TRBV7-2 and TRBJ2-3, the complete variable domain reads GAGVSQSPSNKVTEKGKDVELRCDPISGHTALYWYRQSLGQGLEFLIYFQGNSAPDKSGLPSDRFSAERTGGSVSTLTIQRTQQEDSAVYLCASSPRDYPSTDTQYFGPGTRLTVL.

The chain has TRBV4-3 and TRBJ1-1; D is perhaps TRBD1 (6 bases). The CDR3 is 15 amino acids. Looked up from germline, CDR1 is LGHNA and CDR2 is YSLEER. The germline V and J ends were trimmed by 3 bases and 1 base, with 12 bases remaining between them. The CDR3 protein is CASSQASRGNTEAFF. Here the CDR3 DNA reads TGCGCCAGCAGCCAGGCGTCCAGGGGGAACACTGAAGCTTTCTTT.

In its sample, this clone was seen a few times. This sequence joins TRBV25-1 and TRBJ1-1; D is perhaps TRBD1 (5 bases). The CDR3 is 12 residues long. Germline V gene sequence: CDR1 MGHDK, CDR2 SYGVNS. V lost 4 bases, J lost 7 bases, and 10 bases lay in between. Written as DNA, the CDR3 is TGTGCCAGCAGTGTAGGGGTGGGTGAAGCTTTCTTT. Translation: CASSVGVGEAFF. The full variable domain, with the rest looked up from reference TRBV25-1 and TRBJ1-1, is EADIYQTPRYLVIGTGKKITLECSQTMGHDKMYWYQQDPGMELHLIHYSYGVNSTEKGDLSSESTVSRIRTEHFPLTLESARPSHTSQYLCASSVGVGEAFFGQGTRLTVV.

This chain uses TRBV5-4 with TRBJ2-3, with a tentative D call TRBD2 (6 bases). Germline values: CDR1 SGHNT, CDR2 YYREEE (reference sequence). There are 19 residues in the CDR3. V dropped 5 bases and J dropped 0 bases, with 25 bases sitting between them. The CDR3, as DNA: TGTGCCAGCAGTAAAGGACCCACCTCCGCGGGGTTTAGCACAGATACGCAGTATTTT. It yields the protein CASSKGPTSAGFSTDTQYF. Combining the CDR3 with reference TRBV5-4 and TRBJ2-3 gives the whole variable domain ETGVTQSPTHLIKTRGQQVTLRCSSQSGHNTVSWYQQALGQGPQFIFQYYREEENGRGNFPPRFSGLQFPNYSSELNVNALELDDSALYLCASSKGPTSAGFSTDTQYFGPGTRLTVL.

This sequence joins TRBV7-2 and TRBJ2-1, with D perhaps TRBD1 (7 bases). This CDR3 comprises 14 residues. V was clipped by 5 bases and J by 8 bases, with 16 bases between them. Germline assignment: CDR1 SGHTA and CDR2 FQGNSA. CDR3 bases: TGTGCCAGCAGCCCGGAGGGGGCTGGCCATGAGCAGTTCTTC. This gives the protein CASSPEGAGHEQFF.

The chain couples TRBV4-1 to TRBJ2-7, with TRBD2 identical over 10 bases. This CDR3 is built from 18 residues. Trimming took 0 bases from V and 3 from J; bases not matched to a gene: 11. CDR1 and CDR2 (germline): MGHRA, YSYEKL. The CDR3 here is CASSQDRSGRALRYEQYF. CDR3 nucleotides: TGCGCCAGCAGCCAAGATCGAAGCGGGAGGGCCCTCCGCTACGAGCAGTACTTC.

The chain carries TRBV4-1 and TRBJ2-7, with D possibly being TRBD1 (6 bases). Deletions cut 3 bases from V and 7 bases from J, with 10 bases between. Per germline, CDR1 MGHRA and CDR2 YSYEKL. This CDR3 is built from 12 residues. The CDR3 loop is CASSHNRAEQYF. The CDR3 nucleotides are TGCGCCAGCAGCCACAACAGGGCAGAGCAGTACTTC.

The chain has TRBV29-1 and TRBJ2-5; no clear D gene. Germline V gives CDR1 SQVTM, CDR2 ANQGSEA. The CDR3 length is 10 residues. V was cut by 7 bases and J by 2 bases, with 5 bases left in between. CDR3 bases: TGCAGCGCTGAGCAAGAGACCCAGTACTTC. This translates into CSAEQETQYF.

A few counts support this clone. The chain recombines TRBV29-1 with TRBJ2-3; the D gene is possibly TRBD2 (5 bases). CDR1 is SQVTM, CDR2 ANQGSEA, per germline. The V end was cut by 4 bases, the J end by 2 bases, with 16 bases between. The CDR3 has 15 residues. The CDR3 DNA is TGCAGCGTTGGAGGTATTAGCGCCTTCACAGATACGCAGTATTTT. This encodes CSVGGISAFTDTQYF.

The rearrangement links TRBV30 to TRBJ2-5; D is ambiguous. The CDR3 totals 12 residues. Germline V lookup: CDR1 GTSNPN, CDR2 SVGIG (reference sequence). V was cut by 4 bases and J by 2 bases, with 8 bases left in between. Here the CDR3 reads CAWTLGQETQYF. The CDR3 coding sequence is TGTGCCTGGACTTTGGGGCAAGAGACCCAGTACTTC.

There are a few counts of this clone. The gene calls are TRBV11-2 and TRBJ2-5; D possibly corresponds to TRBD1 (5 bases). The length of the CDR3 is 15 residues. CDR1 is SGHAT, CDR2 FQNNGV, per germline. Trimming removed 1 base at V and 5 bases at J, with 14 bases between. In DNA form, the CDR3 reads TGTGCCAGCAGCTTAGCCCCTGGCAGGGTTGAGACCCAGTACTTC. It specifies CASSLAPGRVETQYF.